These 2 T cell receptor beta chains were all obtained from the same sample, sequenced in a study of cytomegalovirus exposure and HLA in healthy donors. Primers: 60 Vbeta forward and 13 Jbeta reverse. Sequencing was performed with immunoSEQ multiplex PCR; in TCRdb, only in-frame clones are kept and a portion is missing. The sample includes over 70,000 clones, approximately 67% of them seen just once. Specimen: PBMCs. The receptors here all came from a man in his forties in good health and CMV-seropositive.

The rearrangement uses TRBV5-8 and TRBJ2-1; 7 nucleotides match TRBD2. J lost 0 bases, V lost 4 bases, and 4 bases had no gene match. This CDR3 is 15 amino acids long. Germline CDR1 SGHTS, CDR2 YDEGEE. The CDR3 spells CASSIGGSSYNEQFF. The CDR3 coding sequence is TGTGCCAGCAGCATCGGGGGGAGCTCCTACAATGAGCAGTTCTTC.

The table lists this clone with a few counts. The chain combines TRBV2 with TRBJ1-1; TRBD1 matches at 8 bases. V lost 7 bases and J lost 5; bases outside the gene matches: 6. Germline V lookup: CDR1 SNHLY, CDR2 FYNNEI. This CDR3 has 13 amino acids. The CDR3 nucleotides are TGTGCCAGCATCGGACAGGGTTTGACTGAAGCTTTCTTT. Its protein is CASIGQGLTEAFF.